This TCR beta chain derives from a study of blood T cell repertoires in COVID-19. Measured with immunoSEQ multiplex PCR; TCRdb has only the in-frame clones, and not every one. The sample records about 240,000 clones, more than 85% being singletons. The length of the CDR3 is 13 residues. V was cut by 7 bases and J by 9 bases, with 21 bases left in between. CDR1 SQVTM and CDR2 ANQGSEA come from the germline V gene. Sequencing was carried out using PBMCs or T cells enriched from blood (not recorded which). The sequence derives from a woman aged 25 to 39 who had recovered from COVID-19. The chain combines TRBV29-1 with TRBJ1-2; tentative D call: TRBD1 (6 bases). The CDR3 protein is CSADSGRGLSYTF. CDR3 coding DNA: TGCAGCGCAGACTCAGGCAGGGGCCTCAGCTACACCTTC.